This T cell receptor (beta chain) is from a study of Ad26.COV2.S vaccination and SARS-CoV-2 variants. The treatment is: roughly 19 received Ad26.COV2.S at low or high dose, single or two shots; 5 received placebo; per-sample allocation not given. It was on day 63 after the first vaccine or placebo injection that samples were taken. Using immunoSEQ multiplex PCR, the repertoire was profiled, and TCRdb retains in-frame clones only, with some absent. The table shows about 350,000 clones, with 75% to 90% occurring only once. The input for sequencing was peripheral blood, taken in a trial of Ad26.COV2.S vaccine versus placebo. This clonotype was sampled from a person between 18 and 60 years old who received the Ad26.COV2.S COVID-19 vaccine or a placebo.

The CDR3 sequence: CASSPVAGQAPYEQYF. In nucleotides, the CDR3 is TGTGCCAGCAGCCCGGTAGCGGGACAGGCCCCCTACGAGCAGTACTTC. This rearrangement joins TRBV7-6 to TRBJ2-7; tentatively, D is TRBD1 or TRBD2 (8 bases each). CDR1 SGHVS and CDR2 FNYEAQ come from the germline V gene. The CDR3 has 16 amino acids. The V and J ends lost 5 bases and 2 bases respectively, with 19 bases between them.